These 13 T cell receptor beta chains share one sample of origin, sequenced in a study of blood T cell repertoires in COVID-19. Using immunoSEQ multiplex PCR, the repertoire was profiled, and TCRdb retains in-frame clones only, with some absent. The sample shows over 250,000 clones, 83% of them seen only once. Sequencing was carried out using peripheral blood. These receptors were taken from a woman aged 45-60 years who had recovered from COVID-19.

V gene TRBV2 combines with J gene TRBJ1-1; TRBD1 might be the D (5 bases). Trimming pared 6 bases from V and 7 bases from J, leaving 21 bases between. Germline V gene lookup returns CDR1 SNHLY and CDR2 FYNNEI. The CDR3 sequence is 15 residues long. The CDR3, as DNA: TGTGCCAGCAGCGAAATAGGGGCCCGAGATAGTGAAGCTTTCTTT. It encodes CASSEIGARDSEAFF.

This chain uses TRBV3-1 (or the pseudogene TRBV3-2) with TRBJ2-7, with D possibly TRBD2 on 5 matching bases. Germline assignment: CDR1 LGHDT and CDR2 YNNKEL (reference sequence). CDR3 length equals 21 residues. Trimming removed 6 bases at V and 1 base at J, with 34 bases between. The CDR3 reads CASSSFLRVRRGKYGSYEQYF. Here the CDR3 DNA reads TGTGCCAGCAGTTCCTTCTTGAGGGTGAGAAGAGGGAAATATGGGTCCTACGAGCAGTACTTC.

This chain uses TRBV7-2 with TRBJ2-5; 7 nucleotides agree with TRBD1. The CDR3 spans 14 residues. V lost 4 bases to trimming and J lost 2 bases; unmatched junction nucleotides: 4. Germline CDR1 and CDR2: SGHTA and FQGNSA. CDR3 in amino acids: CASSSQGWQETQYF. The CDR3 DNA follows: TGTGCCAGCAGCTCACAGGGGTGGCAAGAGACCCAGTACTTC.

The chain links TRBV7-2 to TRBJ2-1; D unresolved. Trimming took off 1 base at V and 9 bases at J, with 19 bases between the two ends. This CDR3 has 16 amino acids. Germline CDR1 and CDR2: SGHTA and FQGNSA. In nucleotides, the CDR3 is TGTGCCAGCAGCTTAGGAGCCGGTACCATGATCGGTGAGCAGTTCTTC. Amino acids: CASSLGAGTMIGEQFF. The variable domain in full, with the rest retrieved from reference TRBV7-2 and TRBJ2-1, is GAGVSQSPSNKVTEKGKDVELRCDPISGHTALYWYRQSLGQGLEFLIYFQGNSAPDKSGLPSDRFSAERTGGSVSTLTIQRTQQEDSAVYLCASSLGAGTMIGEQFFGPGTRLTVL.

This chain joins TRBV29-1 and TRBJ1-2; D possibly corresponds to TRBD1 (5 bases). This CDR3 spans 12 amino acids. Trimming left V 7 bases short and J 6 bases short, with 15 bases between. The germline V gene has CDR1 SQVTM and CDR2 ANQGSEA. CDR3 in DNA: TGCAGCGCTACTCGACAGACCCATGGCTACACCTTC. Its protein product is CSATRQTHGYTF.

The chain uses TRBV28 and TRBJ2-7, with D possibly TRBD1 on 5 matching bases. Per the germline V gene, CDR1 is MDHEN and CDR2 is SYDVKM. The CDR3 is made up of 14 amino acids. V was trimmed by 2 bases and J by 4 bases, leaving 12 bases between them. The CDR3 DNA reads as TGTGCCAGCAGTTTAGGGGCGGTCGGGTACGAGCAGTACTTC. Its protein product is CASSLGAVGYEQYF.

This clone was recorded only once. This chain connects TRBV28 to TRBJ2-1, with D tentatively TRBD1 (6 bases). The V end lost 1 base, the J end lost 5 bases, and 9 bases lay between the germline ends. This CDR3 spans 14 amino acids. Looked up from germline, CDR1 is MDHEN and CDR2 is SYDVKM. The CDR3 sequence: CASSLSPGDNEQFF. In DNA, the CDR3 is TGTGCCAGCAGTTTATCACCAGGGGACAATGAGCAGTTCTTC. Combining the CDR3 with reference TRBV28 and TRBJ2-1 gives the whole variable domain DVKVTQSSRYLVKRTGEKVFLECVQDMDHENMFWYRQDPGLGLRLIYFSYDVKMKEKGDIPEGYSVSREKKERFSLILESASTNQTSMYLCASSLSPGDNEQFFGPGTRLTVL.

This chain joins TRBV9 and TRBJ2-1, with 7 bases matching TRBD1. Germline CDR1 is SGDLS and CDR2 is YYNGEE. Unmatched junction bases numbered 7, after V lost 4 bases and J lost 0 bases. This CDR3 has 16 residues. DNA of the CDR3: TGTGCCAGCAGCCTAACGACAGGGCGCTCCTACAATGAGCAGTTCTTC. This encodes CASSLTTGRSYNEQFF. Full variable domain (missing parts from reference TRBV9 and TRBJ2-1): DSGVTQTPKHLITATGQRVTLRCSPRSGDLSVYWYQQSLDQGLQFLIQYYNGEERAKGNILERFSAQQFPDLHSELNLSSLELGDSALYFCASSLTTGRSYNEQFFGPGTRLTVL.

V gene TRBV28 combines with J gene TRBJ1-1; 7 bases fit TRBD1. Germline assignment: CDR1 MDHEN and CDR2 SYDVKM. Trimming at V came to 4 bases and at J to 5 bases, leaving 7 bases not matched to a gene. This CDR3 is 14 amino acids long. The CDR3 reads CASSSEGARTEAFF. As DNA, the CDR3 is TGTGCCAGCAGTTCGGAGGGGGCACGAACTGAAGCTTTCTTT.

The chain carries TRBV3-1 (or the pseudogene TRBV3-2) and TRBJ2-5, with TRBD1 identical over 9 bases. After removal of 6 bases from V and 4 bases from J, the junction contained 9 bases not matched to a gene. CDR3 length: 15 residues. From germline, CDR1 is LGHDT and CDR2 YNNKEL (reference sequence). This chain's CDR3 is CASRPTGGGGETQYF. CDR3 DNA sequence: TGTGCCAGCAGACCAACAGGGGGCGGGGGAGAGACCCAGTACTTC.

The chain is built from TRBV5-5 and TRBJ1-4, with D maybe TRBD1 (5 bases). V was cut by 0 bases and J by 10 bases, with 22 bases left in between. Germline V gene sequence: CDR1 SGHKS, CDR2 YYEKEE (reference sequence). The CDR3 has 17 amino acids. The CDR3 loop reads CASSLVVGRGSGGKLFF. DNA of the CDR3: TGTGCCAGCAGCTTGGTGGTCGGTCGGGGGTCTGGTGGAAAACTGTTTTTT.

V gene TRBV19 combines with J gene TRBJ2-3; 10 nucleotides line up with TRBD2. The J segment lost 0 bases and the V segment lost 3 bases, leaving 12 bases of the junction unmatched. In germline, CDR1 is LNHDA, CDR2 SQIVND (reference sequence). There are 19 residues in the CDR3. CDR3 loop: CASSICLAGVPPSTDTQYF. DNA for the CDR3: TGTGCCAGTAGTATTTGTCTAGCGGGAGTACCCCCTAGCACAGATACGCAGTATTTT.

J is TRBJ1-2 and V is TRBV7-9; D unresolved. Trimming left V 0 bases short and J 5 bases short, with 19 bases between. CDR1 and CDR2 (germline): SEHNR, FQNEAQ (reference sequence). The CDR3 is 17 residues long. The CDR3: CASSLAAQTTRSYGYTF. The CDR3 DNA is TGTGCCAGCAGCTTAGCGGCACAGACCACTCGAAGTTATGGCTACACCTTC.